This is a list of T cell receptor beta chains from one sample in a study of blood T cell repertoires in COVID-19. This table comes from immunoSEQ multiplex PCR, and its TCRdb copy is limited to in-frame clones, with some not included. The sample lists about 99,000 clones; around 83% were seen once. The sequenced sample was peripheral blood. These receptors came from a woman aged 80 or over with active or convalescent COVID-19. CDR3s include the opening cysteine and the closing phenylalanine or tryptophan. Each record gives: J gene, V gene, CDR3 protein.

j_gene: TRBJ1-1
v_gene: TRBV5-4
CDR3aa: CASSLAPTTRNTEAFF

j_gene: TRBJ2-3
v_gene: TRBV5-1
CDR3aa: CASSLSRGGAGGADTQYF

j_gene: TRBJ2-6
v_gene: TRBV7-9
CDR3aa: CASSPKQGFSGANVLTF

j_gene: TRBJ2-3
v_gene: TRBV29-1
CDR3aa: CSVEVGLAGGRDTQYF

j_gene: TRBJ1-2
v_gene: TRBV25-1
CDR3aa: CASSAQDRGGYTF

j_gene: TRBJ2-3
v_gene: TRBV5-1
CDR3aa: CASGRTLSTDTQYF

j_gene: TRBJ1-2
v_gene: TRBV10-1
CDR3aa: CASSESPGYTF

j_gene: TRBJ2-7
v_gene: TRBV3-1/TRBV3-2
CDR3aa: CASSQEPGVYEQYF

j_gene: TRBJ2-7
v_gene: TRBV7-9
CDR3aa: CASSRTGVIEQYF

j_gene: TRBJ2-3
v_gene: TRBV6-9
CDR3aa: CASSDRDRRDTDTQYF

j_gene: TRBJ1-1
v_gene: TRBV7-9
CDR3aa: CASSYIEQGAEAFF

j_gene: TRBJ2-7
v_gene: TRBV6-2/TRBV6-3
CDR3aa: CASSYSTSQQYF

j_gene: TRBJ1-1
v_gene: TRBV3-1/TRBV3-2
CDR3aa: CASSQDITVPEAFF

j_gene: TRBJ2-2
v_gene: TRBV9
CDR3aa: CASSDRGGNTGELFF

j_gene: TRBJ2-5
v_gene: TRBV5-6
CDR3aa: CASSLRSTGSKETQYF

j_gene: TRBJ2-2
v_gene: TRBV19
CDR3aa: CASSKAGGTNTGELFF

j_gene: TRBJ1-5
v_gene: TRBV27
CDR3aa: CASSLLAGGRQPQHF

j_gene: TRBJ1-1
v_gene: TRBV12-3/TRBV12-4
CDR3aa: CASRGDRAFF

j_gene: TRBJ2-5
v_gene: TRBV7-8
CDR3aa: CASTPPAGRGTQETQYF

j_gene: TRBJ1-4
v_gene: TRBV24-1
CDR3aa: CATSDPTDINKLFF

j_gene: TRBJ1-2
v_gene: TRBV2
CDR3aa: CASDLTSQGHNYGYTF

j_gene: TRBJ1-5
v_gene: TRBV23-1
CDR3aa: CASSQEGTGYSNQPQHF

j_gene: TRBJ2-7
v_gene: TRBV6-6
CDR3aa: CASSLDYRSYEQYF